This TCR beta chain is drawn from a study of shared clonotypes between healthy human individuals. Assay used: immunoSEQ multiplex PCR; TCRdb lists only in-frame clones, some missing. This repertoire shows 2,500,000 or so clones, roughly nine tenths found once; its top ten account for over 0.12%. Unmatched junction bases numbered 11, after V lost 10 bases and J lost 4 bases. Looked up from germline, CDR1 is MNHNS and CDR2 is SASEGT. The CDR3 sequence is 15 residues long. V usage is TRBV6-1 and J usage is TRBJ2-2, with 8 bases matching TRBD1. This receptor was obtained from a man in his late teens or twenties in good health. Input material: naive CD4+ T cells sorted from blood. Subset meaning: CD45RA+ positively selected. The CDR3 nucleotides read TGTGCCACCACGGGGCAGGGGGCCGTCACCGGGGAGCTGTTTTTT. Its protein product is CATTGQGAVTGELFF.